The next 31 T cell receptor beta chains were all read from a single sample in a study of T-cell reconstitution after alpha-beta-depleted transplantation in children. Researchers prepared the TCRbeta library using unique molecular identifiers, the study reports. Each CDR3 protein is one row after TCRdb ran MiXCR on the PCR reads. The sample holds about a million distinct CDR3 sequences; about 29% are singletons and the top ten take about 28%. The specimen comprised PBMCs, mostly from graft donor cells, sampled 360 days after TCRalphabeta/CD19-depleted stem cell transplant. The receptors were sampled from a boy under three years old who had a stem cell transplant for SCID, so the T cells may come from the graft donor.

This rearrangement joins TRBV12-3 or TRBV12-4 to TRBJ2-5, with no clear D. The CDR3 loop spans 13 amino acids. Trimming took off 5 bases at V and 4 bases at J, with 11 bases between the two ends. CDR3 region: CASSVSFPETQYF. Written as DNA, the CDR3 is TGTGCCAGCAGTGTGAGTTTCCCAGAGACCCAGTACTTC.

The chain uses TRBV4-1 and TRBJ2-1, with 8 bases that match TRBD2. The germline CDR1 and CDR2 sequences are MGHRA and YSYEKL. V dropped 4 bases and J dropped 5; count of bases not matched to a gene: 7. The CDR3 consists of 15 residues. This CDR3 is CASSPYGGDHNEQFF. The CDR3 DNA is TGCGCCAGCAGCCCGTACGGGGGGGACCACAATGAGCAGTTCTTC.

This clonotype was seen just once. This chain connects TRBV4-1 to TRBJ2-2, with a possible D match to TRBD1 (6 bases). Germline assignment: CDR1 MGHRA and CDR2 YSYEKL. This CDR3 has 15 residues. Trimming removed 8 bases at V and 5 bases at J, with 18 bases between. The CDR3 loop is CASSGQGSGTGELFF. The CDR3 DNA reads as TGCGCCAGCTCGGGGCAGGGGTCGGGAACCGGGGAGCTGTTTTTT.

This rearrangement joins TRBV5-1 to TRBJ2-5; perhaps TRBD1 as D (6 bases). Trimming left V 2 bases short and J 3 bases short, with 11 bases between. CDR1 is SGHRS and CDR2 is YFSETQ in the germline V gene. This CDR3 spans 14 amino acids. The CDR3 loop is CASSFGQLEETQYF. The CDR3 coding sequence is TGCGCCAGCAGCTTTGGACAGCTGGAAGAGACCCAGTACTTC.

In its sample, this clonotype was seen a few times. The V call is TRBV29-1, the J call TRBJ2-3; D tentatively reads TRBD1 or TRBD2 (6 bases each). In germline, CDR1 is SQVTM, CDR2 ANQGSEA. CDR3 length: 15 residues. The CDR3 coding sequence is TGCACAGCGTCCGGGGGCGGGTGGAGCACAGATACGCAGTATTTT. Translated: CTASGGGWSTDTQYF.

This chain joins TRBV5-1 and TRBJ2-7; D may be TRBD1 (5 bases). Per the germline V gene, CDR1 is SGHRS and CDR2 is YFSETQ. V was cut by 0 bases and J by 0 bases, with 10 bases left in between. CDR3 length equals 15 residues. The CDR3, as DNA: TGCGCCAGCAGCTTGGACAGGCCCAGCTCCTACGAGCAGTACTTC. It translates to CASSLDRPSSYEQYF.

V gene TRBV7-6 combines with J gene TRBJ2-2; 8 bases line up with TRBD2. Germline assignment: CDR1 SGHVS and CDR2 FNYEAQ. The V gene end was trimmed by 3 bases and the J gene end by 0 bases; junction bases not matched to a gene: 6. This CDR3 is 17 amino acids long. The CDR3 is CASSFRERGTNTGELFF. The CDR3 DNA follows: TGTGCCAGCAGCTTTAGGGAGCGGGGGACGAACACCGGGGAGCTGTTTTTT.

This clonotype was observed many times. This chain links TRBV7-3 with TRBJ2-3; D might be TRBD2 (5 bases). There are 15 residues in the CDR3. CDR1 is SGHTA, CDR2 FQGTGA, per germline. With 0 bases removed from V and 2 bases from J, the gap between germline ends came to 9 bases. CDR3 bases: TGTGCCAGCAGCTTAACCCCGGGAATCACAGATACGCAGTATTTT. Its protein product is CASSLTPGITDTQYF.

In its sample, this clonotype was seen a few times. The V and J genes are TRBV12-3 or TRBV12-4 and TRBJ2-3; D is perhaps TRBD2 (6 bases). CDR3 length equals 21 residues. V was pared by 3 bases and J by 6 bases, with 34 bases between. The CDR3 DNA follows: TGTGCCAGCAGTTTTCCCCCTCCTTATTGGGCGGGACCCGAAACGTCGGATACGCAGTATTTT. This encodes CASSFPPPYWAGPETSDTQYF.

Only a few counts were recorded for this clonotype. This sequence joins TRBV6-2 or TRBV6-3 and TRBJ2-3; TRBD2 matches 8 bases. This CDR3 is 16 amino acids long. Germline assignment: CDR1 MNHEY and CDR2 SVGEGT. The junction had 15 bases not matched to a gene; V was cut back by 8 bases and J by 5 bases. CDR3 DNA sequence: TGTGCCAGCCTACGGGCGAGCGGGGGCCGAGGAGATACGCAGTATTTT. Translating gives CASLRASGGRGDTQYF.

This chain links TRBV4-3 with TRBJ2-7; 7 bases align to TRBD1. Germline lookup yields CDR1 LGHNA and CDR2 YSLEER. The V segment lost 2 bases and the J segment 2 bases; nucleotides outside the gene matches: 6. This CDR3 is 15 amino acids long. The CDR3 is CASSQLGQVTYEQYF. Here the CDR3 DNA reads TGCGCCAGCAGCCAATTAGGACAGGTTACCTACGAGCAGTACTTC.

Only a few counts were recorded for this clonotype. This rearrangement joins TRBV12-3 or TRBV12-4 to TRBJ1-1, with TRBD1 identical over 9 bases. This CDR3 has 17 residues. The ends lost 3 bases at V and 0 bases at J; junction bases unmatched: 8. The CDR3 region is CASSFKGQGLMNTEAFF. The DNA for the CDR3 is TGTGCCAGCAGTTTTAAGGGACAGGGTCTGATGAACACTGAAGCTTTCTTT.

This clonotype was observed a few times. This chain joins TRBV15 and TRBJ2-3; D tentatively reads TRBD1 or TRBD2 (5 bases each). V was pared by 0 bases and J by 1 base, with 8 bases between. The CDR3 has 15 amino acids. Germline CDR1 reads LNHNV; CDR2 reads YYDKDF (reference sequence). The CDR3 spells CATSRDLGGTDTQYF. CDR3 nucleotides: TGTGCCACCAGCAGAGATTTGGGGGGCACAGATACGCAGTATTTT.

The chain has TRBV20-1 and TRBJ1-1, with no clear D. The germline V and J ends were trimmed by 4 bases and 2 bases, with 11 bases remaining between them. The length of the CDR3 is 13 residues. Germline V gene data show CDR1 as DFQATT and CDR2 as SNEGSKA (reference sequence). The CDR3 spells CSATSSANTEAFF. In DNA, the CDR3 is TGCAGTGCTACTTCGTCAGCTAACACTGAAGCTTTCTTT.

The chain has TRBV5-1 and TRBJ2-3; the D gene is possibly TRBD1 (5 bases). CDR1 is SGHRS and CDR2 is YFSETQ in the germline V gene. The V gene lost 1 base and the J gene lost 4 bases, with 13 bases spanning the gap. CDR3 length: 15 residues. The CDR3 DNA reads TGCGCCAGCAGCTTGTGGCAGGGAAGCGCAGATACGCAGTATTTT. It translates to CASSLWQGSADTQYF.

This rearrangement joins TRBV20-1 to TRBJ2-1; D may correspond to TRBD1 or TRBD2 (6 bases each). The CDR3 is made up of 15 amino acids. Trimming removed 0 bases from V and 5 bases from J, with 14 bases in between. The germline V gene encodes CDR1 DFQATT and CDR2 SNEGSKA (reference sequence). The CDR3 is CSARDRGTLHNEQFF. The CDR3 DNA reads as TGCAGTGCTAGAGATCGGGGGACACTACACAATGAGCAGTTCTTC.

V and J are TRBV25-1 and TRBJ2-2, with D unclear. This CDR3 has 18 residues. The ends were cut back, 1 base at V and 0 bases at J, with 15 bases in the middle. The V gene's germline CDR1 is MGHDK and CDR2 SYGVNS. CDR3 loop: CASSESRGETPNTGELFF. The CDR3 DNA is TGTGCCAGCAGTGAATCAAGAGGAGAGACACCGAACACCGGGGAGCTGTTTTTT.

This clonotype was counted many times. V is TRBV3-1 and J is TRBJ2-5; the D call may be TRBD1 or TRBD2 (6 bases each). The CDR3 sequence is 17 residues long. Germline values: CDR1 LGHDT, CDR2 YNNKEL (reference sequence). Trimming took off 1 base at V and 5 bases at J, with 20 bases between the two ends. The CDR3 region has the DNA TGTGCCAGCAGCCAAGGCGGGACAATCGTGTCGGTGGAGACCCAGTACTTC. Amino acids: CASSQGGTIVSVETQYF.

This clonotype has more than one count but fewer than ten. V usage is TRBV12-3 or TRBV12-4 and J usage is TRBJ2-3, with D hard to call. CDR3 length: 19 amino acids. V lost 2 bases, J lost 1 base, and 22 bases lay in between. This chain's CDR3 is CASSLSLLASAGGTDTQYF. The CDR3 DNA sequence: TGTGCCAGCAGTTTATCTCTATTGGCTTCGGCTGGCGGCACAGATACGCAGTATTTT.

The chain uses TRBV12-3 or TRBV12-4 and TRBJ1-2; D may be TRBD1 (5 bases). Between the trimmed V and J ends, which lost 8 bases and 8 bases, there was a span of 18 bases. The CDR3 length is 13 residues. The CDR3 protein is CASWGGGGRGYTF. Here the CDR3 DNA reads TGTGCCAGCTGGGGCGGGGGAGGAAGGGGCTACACCTTC.

This clonotype was counted between two and nine times. This sequence joins TRBV6-5 and TRBJ2-1; 7 bases match TRBD2. The CDR3 covers 16 residues. Germline-derived CDR1 and CDR2 are MNHEY and SVGAGI. Unmatched junction bases numbered 19, after V lost 7 bases and J lost 10 bases. DNA of the CDR3: TGTGCCAGCACCCGACTCGGGGAGGGAAGGAGTAAGGAGCAGTTCTTC. Residues: CASTRLGEGRSKEQFF.

This clonotype occurred a few times. The V gene is TRBV9, the J gene TRBJ1-6; D not certain. V lost 0 bases and J 9 bases, leaving 13 bases between the germline ends. Germline V gene data show CDR1 as SGDLS and CDR2 as YYNGEE. This CDR3 comprises 15 residues. DNA of the CDR3: TGTGCCAGCAGCGTAGAGTCCTTTGGTGCTTCACCCCTCCACTTT. Protein sequence: CASSVESFGASPLHF.

This clonotype has at least ten counts. The chain joins TRBV6-5 to TRBJ1-5; tentative D call: TRBD1 (5 bases). V dropped 6 bases and J dropped 7 bases, with 13 bases sitting between them. This CDR3 is built from 13 residues. Germline V gene sequence: CDR1 MNHEY, CDR2 SVGAGI. The CDR3 reads CASSYSGSQPQHF. The CDR3 bases are TGTGCCAGCAGCTATTCAGGGTCCCAGCCCCAGCATTTT.

The chain joins TRBV7-9 to TRBJ2-7; D unresolved. The CDR3 sequence is 15 residues long. The V end was cut by 4 bases, the J end by 2 bases, with 15 bases between. The germline V gene has CDR1 SEHNR and CDR2 FQNEAQ (reference sequence). In nucleotides, the CDR3 is TGTGCCAGCAGCTCTTGGGGTCCCGGTACCTACGAGCAGTACTTC. Encoded protein: CASSSWGPGTYEQYF.

The rearrangement joins TRBV20-1 to TRBJ2-7; TRBD2 is a possible D gene (7 bases). CDR3 length: 14 amino acids. Trimming shortened V by 6 bases and J by 2 bases, and 17 bases separated the two germline ends. Looked up from germline, CDR1 is DFQATT and CDR2 is SNEGSKA (reference sequence). The CDR3 DNA is TGCAGTGCCGTCGGGGGGCCTAATCCCTACGAGCAGTACTTC. It encodes CSAVGGPNPYEQYF.

In its sample, this clonotype was seen a few times. This chain links TRBV10-3 with TRBJ1-1; unclear D gene. CDR1 is ENHRY, CDR2 SYGVKD, per germline. This CDR3 spans 14 amino acids. Trimming removed 10 bases at V and 0 bases at J, with 15 bases between. The CDR3, as DNA: TGTGCCACCCGAGACACCCAATTGAACACTGAAGCTTTCTTT. Translating gives CATRDTQLNTEAFF.

The V and J genes are TRBV12-3 or TRBV12-4 and TRBJ2-7; 8 bases fit TRBD1. J lost 2 bases, V lost 2 bases, and 8 bases had no gene match. The CDR3 spans 16 residues. CDR3 bases: TGTGCCAGCAGTTTAAGGGGAGACAGGGGTCCCTACGAGCAGTACTTC. This codes for CASSLRGDRGPYEQYF.

Ten or more counts support this clonotype. The chain employs TRBV9 and TRBJ2-2, with TRBD1 matching 9 bases. After removal of 0 bases from V and 13 bases from J, the junction contained 7 bases not matched to a gene. This CDR3 spans 14 amino acids. Germline CDR1 SGDLS, CDR2 YYNGEE. The CDR3 sequence is CASSVDPGQGGLFF. Written as DNA, the CDR3 is TGTGCCAGCAGCGTAGATCCGGGACAGGGAGGGCTGTTTTTT.

This clonotype was observed a handful of times. The rearrangement uses TRBV6-5 and TRBJ2-7, with 9 bases identical to TRBD1. In germline, CDR1 is MNHEY, CDR2 SVGAGI. The V and J ends lost 4 bases and 7 bases, in that order; junction bases with no gene match: 11. This CDR3 is 15 amino acids long. CDR3 bases: TGTGCCAGCAGTTCGCCGGGACAGGGACTGAGAGAGCAGTACTTC. Translation gives CASSSPGQGLREQYF.

V gene TRBV10-2 combines with J gene TRBJ2-1; 8 bases fit TRBD2. Germline loops: CDR1 WSHSY, CDR2 SAAADI. V shed 0 bases and J 6 bases; nucleotides not matched to a gene: 4. The CDR3 sequence is 15 residues long. DNA for the CDR3: TGCGCCAGCAGTGAGTCGAGACTAGCGACCAATGAGCAGTTCTTC. Residues: CASSESRLATNEQFF.

The chain couples TRBV29-1 to TRBJ1-1; D remains unclear. V was cut by 0 bases and J by 0 bases, with 14 bases left in between. CDR1 and CDR2 (germline): SQVTM, ANQGSEA. The CDR3 runs 16 residues. This CDR3 is CSVEDRWSGMNTEAFF. The CDR3 region has the DNA TGCAGCGTTGAAGATCGTTGGTCAGGCATGAACACTGAAGCTTTCTTT.